One sample yielded the 14 T cell receptor beta chains listed below, sequenced in a study of blood T cells in healthy people across ages. For the second PCR, which ran for roughly 6 to 12 cycles, a sample-barcoded 5' primer and a J-beta primer mix were used. TCRdb ran MiXCR on the 5' RACE reads and lists one entry per CDR3 protein. Seen here are 800,000 to 1,000,000 distinct CDR3 sequences, approximately 49% observed once, and the top ten hold roughly an eighth. Material for sequencing was blood. These receptors were collected from a man aged 25 to 40 in good health.

This chain uses TRBV29-1 with TRBJ1-6, with 7 bases lining up with TRBD1. This CDR3 is 14 amino acids long. Germline trimming cut 7 bases from V and 5 bases from J; bases unmatched to any gene: 8. Germline CDR1 and CDR2: SQVTM and ANQGSEA. This CDR3 is CSARGGTDNSPLHF. DNA for the CDR3: TGCAGCGCAAGGGGGGGGACAGATAATTCACCCCTCCACTTT.

This chain joins TRBV12-3 or TRBV12-4 and TRBJ1-1; D call uncertain. V dropped 8 bases and J dropped 3 bases, with 25 bases sitting between them. The CDR3 sequence is 17 residues long. As DNA, the CDR3 is TGTGCCAGCGAGTTTCGGGCAGGACTCCTGCATGACACTGAAGCTTTCTTT. Its protein product is CASEFRAGLLHDTEAFF.

The chain links TRBV5-5 to TRBJ2-1; 10 nucleotides align to TRBD2. J lost 4 bases, V lost 4 bases, and 5 bases had no gene match. CDR3 size: 15 residues. The germline V gene has CDR1 SGHKS and CDR2 YYEKEE (reference sequence). CDR3 in amino acids: CASSDLAGVYNEQFF. The CDR3 bases are TGTGCCAGCAGCGACCTAGCGGGGGTGTACAATGAGCAGTTCTTC. Combining the CDR3 with reference TRBV5-5 and TRBJ2-1 gives the whole variable domain DAGVTQSPTHLIKTRGQQVTLRCSPISGHKSVSWYQQVLGQGPQFIFQYYEKEERGRGNFPDRFSARQFPNYSSELNVNALLLGDSALYLCASSDLAGVYNEQFFGPGTRLTVL.

The rearrangement links TRBV7-2 to TRBJ2-3; D possibly uses TRBD1 or TRBD2 (5 bases each). V was cut by 5 bases and J by 0 bases, with 12 bases left in between. This CDR3 region has 15 residues. Per the germline V gene, CDR1 is SGHTA and CDR2 is FQGNSA. CDR3 loop: CASSHPRDSTDTQYF. CDR3 bases: TGTGCCAGCAGCCACCCCCGGGACAGCACAGATACGCAGTATTTT.

The table lists this clonotype with many counts. The chain joins TRBV29-1 to TRBJ2-4, with a tentative D call TRBD1 (6 bases). Trimming shortened V by 4 bases and J by 1 base, and 20 bases separated the two germline ends. This CDR3 has 17 residues. Germline loops: CDR1 SQVTM, CDR2 ANQGSEA. The CDR3 loop reads CSVGLGQNILAKNIQYF. CDR3 sequence (DNA): TGCAGCGTTGGCCTCGGACAGAACATTTTGGCCAAAAACATTCAGTACTTC.

The chain has TRBV7-8 and TRBJ2-1; D perhaps matches TRBD1 (5 bases). The CDR3 spans 15 residues. CDR1 is SGHVS and CDR2 is FQNEAQ in the germline V gene. Trimming took off 1 base at V and 3 bases at J, with 10 bases between the two ends. DNA for the CDR3: TGTGCCAGCAGCTTAGTAAGGGGCTTCTACAATGAGCAGTTCTTC. This sequence encodes CASSLVRGFYNEQFF. Full variable domain (missing parts from reference TRBV7-8 and TRBJ2-1): GAGVSQSPRYKVAKRGQDVALRCDPISGHVSLFWYQQALGQGPEFLTYFQNEAQLDKSGLPSDRFFAERPEGSVSTLKIQRTQQEDSAVYLCASSLVRGFYNEQFFGPGTRLTVL.

This clonotype turned up a few times. This chain links TRBV7-9 with TRBJ1-2, with D possibly matching TRBD1 (5 bases). CDR1 is SEHNR, CDR2 FQNEAQ, per germline (reference sequence). Trimming left V 0 bases short and J 0 bases short, with 14 bases between. The CDR3 runs 17 residues. The CDR3 nucleotides read TGTGCCAGCAGCTTAGCGTCGGGACGGCGAGCTAACTATGGCTACACCTTC. It translates to CASSLASGRRANYGYTF. The variable domain in full, with the rest retrieved from reference TRBV7-9 and TRBJ1-2, is DTGVSQNPRHKITKRGQNVTFRCDPISEHNRLYWYRQTLGQGPEFLTYFQNEAQLEKSRLLSDRFSAERPKGSFSTLEIQRTEQGDSAMYLCASSLASGRRANYGYTFGSGTRLTVV.

The chain links TRBV5-1 to TRBJ1-5; the match to TRBD1 covers 11 bases. V was pared by 4 bases and J by 4 bases, with 4 bases of the junction left unmatched. The CDR3 runs to 15 residues. Germline lookup yields CDR1 SGHRS and CDR2 YFSETQ. The CDR3 DNA follows: TGCGCCAGCAGCCTGGACAGGGGGCCGAATCAGCCCCAGCATTTT. Its protein product is CASSLDRGPNQPQHF.

The chain uses TRBV3-1 and TRBJ2-7; TRBD1 matches at 7 bases. The CDR3 is made up of 14 amino acids. The V gene end was trimmed by 2 bases and the J gene end by 3 bases; junction bases not matched to a gene: 4. Germline V CDR1 and CDR2: LGHDT, YNNKEL (reference sequence). CDR3 sequence (DNA): TGTGCCAGCAGCCAACCTAACAGGGGCTACGAGCAGTACTTC. It encodes CASSQPNRGYEQYF.

Concerning this clonotype itself: Mismatch with germline at one junction end may stem from a read error. J is TRBJ2-5 and V is TRBV15; unclear D gene. The CDR3 runs 14 residues. The germline V gene has CDR1 LNHNV and CDR2 YYDKDF (reference sequence). In DNA, the CDR3 is TGTGCCACCAGCAGAGACAAACCCCAAGGGACCCAGTACTTC. Its translation is CATSRDKPQGTQYF.

V is TRBV6-2 or TRBV6-3 and J is TRBJ2-7; 8 bases align to TRBD1. This CDR3 comprises 13 residues. V lost 6 bases to trimming and J lost 3 bases; unmatched junction nucleotides: 4. In germline, CDR1 is MNHEY, CDR2 SVGEGT. This CDR3 reads CASSTTGDYEQYF. The CDR3, as DNA: TGTGCCAGCAGCACGACAGGGGACTACGAGCAGTACTTC.

This clonotype has only a few counts. This chain uses TRBV6-2 or TRBV6-3 with TRBJ2-3, with no clear D. From germline, CDR1 is MNHEY and CDR2 SVGEGT. This CDR3 contains 13 residues. Between the trimmed V and J ends, which lost 7 bases and 3 bases, there was a span of 11 bases. The CDR3 DNA reads TGTGCCAGCACGGACGCCCGAACAGATACGCAGTATTTT. It is translated as CASTDARTDTQYF.

This chain uses TRBV9 with TRBJ2-1; 7 bases align to TRBD2. With the DNA end fitting TRBJ2-7 better, the J assignment may be wrong. CDR1 SGDLS and CDR2 YYNGEE come from the germline V gene. CDR3 length equals 16 residues. The CDR3 DNA reads TGTGCCAGCAGCGTAGCGGGAGGAGGACGCTACAATGAGCAGTACTTC. Translated, it gives CASSVAGGGRYNEQYF.

This clonotype was observed a single time. The V call is TRBV2, the J call TRBJ1-2; 7 nucleotides agree with TRBD1. Germline-derived CDR1 and CDR2 are SNHLY and FYNNEI. The CDR3 loop spans 14 amino acids. V was pared by 1 base and J by 5 bases, with 4 bases of the junction left unmatched. CDR3 nucleotide sequence: TGTGCCAGCAGTGAAGAGGGACAGATGTATGGCTACACCTTC. This translates into CASSEEGQMYGYTF.